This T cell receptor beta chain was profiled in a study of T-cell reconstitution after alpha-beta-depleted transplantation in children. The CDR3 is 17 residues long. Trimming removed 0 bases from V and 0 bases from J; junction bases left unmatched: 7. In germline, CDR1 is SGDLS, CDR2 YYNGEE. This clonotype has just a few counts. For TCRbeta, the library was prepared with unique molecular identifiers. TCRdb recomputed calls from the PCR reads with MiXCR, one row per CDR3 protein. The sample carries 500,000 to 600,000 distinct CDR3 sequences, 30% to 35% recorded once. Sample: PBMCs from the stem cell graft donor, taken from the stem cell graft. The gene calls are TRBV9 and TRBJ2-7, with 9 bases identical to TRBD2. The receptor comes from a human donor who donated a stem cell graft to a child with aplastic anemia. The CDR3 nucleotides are TGTGCCAGCAGCGTAGTCGCTAGCGGGACTAGCTCCTACGAGCAGTACTTC. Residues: CASSVVASGTSSYEQYF.